This is a list of T cell receptor beta chains from one sample in a study of blood T cell repertoires in COVID-19. Some clones are missing from TCRdb's copy, which holds only in-frame ones; the method was immunoSEQ multiplex PCR. Altogether about 380,000 clones are present, around 87% being singletons, with the ten largest covering around 1.3%. Sequencing was carried out using PBMCs or T cells enriched from blood (not recorded which). The receptors originated from a man in his thirties or forties who had recovered from COVID-19. Both conserved end residues are part of each CDR3. D genes are given only for firm matches. The size of a clone is reported for some rows only, either as once, few or many, or as a class for expanded clones.

TRBJ1-5 | NA | NA | TRBV4-1 | 12 | CASSPPGGPQHF | TGCGCCAGCAGCCCCCCGGGAGGGCCCCAGCATTTT
TRBJ2-1 | NA | NA | TRBV21-1 | 17 | CASSKRNPTRTYNEQFF | TGTGCCAGCAGCAAAAGAAATCCCACTAGGACCTACAATGAGCAGTTCTTC
TRBJ1-5 | NA | NA | TRBV6-2/TRBV6-3 | 11 | CASSHGQPQHF | TGTGCCAGCAGTCACGGGCAGCCCCAGCATTTT
TRBJ2-4 | NA | NA | TRBV2 | 16 | CASSEDRVAAKNIQYF | TGTGCCAGCAGTGAAGACAGGGTGGCGGCCAAAAACATTCAGTACTTC
TRBJ1-2 | NA | NA | TRBV7-9 | 14 | CASSSVGGSVGYTF | TGTGCCAGCAGCTCGGTCGGCGGCTCGGTTGGCTACACCTTC
TRBJ1-1 | NA | NA | TRBV4-1 | 14 | CASSQDAQGTEAFF | TGCGCCAGCAGCCAAGATGCCCAGGGTACTGAAGCTTTCTTT
TRBJ1-4 | NA | TRBD1 | TRBV25-1 | 15 | CASSDPQGAYEKLFF | TGTGCCAGCAGTGACCCACAGGGGGCGTATGAAAAACTGTTTTTT
TRBJ1-6 | NA | TRBD1 | TRBV18 | 14 | CASSADRSNSPLHF | TGTGCCAGCTCAGCGGACAGGAGTAATTCACCCCTCCACTTT
TRBJ1-2 | NA | NA | TRBV19 | 11 | CASSLSYGYTF | TGTGCCAGTAGTCTTTCCTATGGCTACACCTTC
TRBJ1-2 | NA | TRBD1 | TRBV5-1 | 15 | CASSLGTAINYGYTF | TGCGCCAGCAGCTTAGGGACAGCTATAAACTATGGCTACACCTTC
TRBJ1-2 | few | TRBD1 | TRBV3-1/TRBV3-2 | 14 | CASFLSGTGAGYTF | TGTGCCAGCTTTCTTTCCGGGACAGGGGCCGGCTACACCTTC
TRBJ2-1 | NA | TRBD1 | TRBV6-2/TRBV6-3 | 15 | CASSYDREYYNEQFF | TGTGCCAGCAGTTACGACAGGGAATATTACAATGAGCAGTTCTTC
TRBJ2-3 | few | TRBD2 | TRBV7-9 | 17 | CASSLTTSGGITDTQYF | TGTGCCAGCAGCTTAACTACTAGCGGGGGTATCACAGATACGCAGTATTTT
TRBJ2-7 | once | NA | TRBV5-8 | 13 | CASSFPGSYEQYF | TGTGCCAGCAGCTTTCCAGGGTCCTACGAGCAGTACTTC
TRBJ2-3 | NA | TRBD2 | TRBV10-1 | 16 | CASSLGGLAGADTQYF | TGCGCCAGCAGTTTAGGTGGACTAGCGGGGGCAGATACGCAGTATTTT
TRBJ2-5 | NA | NA | TRBV12-3/TRBV12-4 | 12 | CASRGGGETQYF | TGTGCCAGCAGAGGGGGAGGGGAGACCCAGTACTTC
TRBJ1-4 | NA | NA | TRBV27 | 14 | CASSSAGTNEKLFF | TGTGCCAGCAGCTCCGCGGGAACTAATGAAAAACTGTTTTTT
TRBJ2-5 | NA | TRBD2 | TRBV4-2 | 15 | CASSPLTGGLETQYF | TGTGCCAGCAGCCCCCTCACGGGGGGGCTGGAGACCCAGTACTTC
TRBJ2-7 | NA | NA | TRBV6-1 | 15 | CASSSDFLTKSEQYF | TGTGCCAGCAGTTCGGATTTCTTGACTAAGAGCGAGCAGTACTTC
TRBJ2-5 | NA | TRBD1 | TRBV15 | 17 | CATSRGTGGGGQETQYF | TGTGCCACCAGCAGGGGGACAGGGGGCGGAGGACAAGAGACCCAGTACTTC
TRBJ1-1 | NA | TRBD1 | TRBV11-2 | 15 | CASSSTGSGNTEAFF | TGTGCCAGCAGCTCGACAGGGTCTGGAAACACTGAAGCTTTCTTT
TRBJ2-7 | NA | NA | TRBV11-2 | 13 | CASSLDPGYEQYF | TGTGCCAGCAGCTTAGACCCGGGCTACGAGCAGTACTTC
TRBJ1-2 | NA | TRBD1 | TRBV9 | 13 | CASGGQSLYGYTF | TGTGCCAGCGGGGGACAGTCCCTATATGGCTACACCTTC
TRBJ1-5 | NA | NA | TRBV6-1 | 14 | CASSDRGGTGPQHF | TGTGCCAGCAGTGATAGAGGAGGAACGGGGCCCCAGCATTTT
TRBJ1-6 | NA | TRBD1 | TRBV10-3 | 14 | CATLETGSDSPLHF | TGTGCCACACTAGAGACAGGGAGTGATTCACCCCTCCACTTT
TRBJ1-4 | NA | NA | TRBV5-5 | 15 | CASSLLAATNEKLFF | TGTGCCAGCAGCTTGCTAGCTGCAACTAATGAAAAACTGTTTTTT
TRBJ2-3 | NA | TRBD2 | TRBV7-2 | 17 | CASSSRLAGGSTDTQYF | TGTGCCAGCAGCTCCCGACTAGCGGGGGGGAGCACAGATACGCAGTATTTT
TRBJ2-7 | NA | NA | TRBV5-1 | 14 | CASSLGRGVYEQYF | TGCGCCAGCAGCTTGGGTAGGGGCGTCTACGAGCAGTACTTC
TRBJ1-5 | NA | NA | TRBV6-5 | 14 | CASSYSAGNQPQHF | TGTGCCAGCAGTTACTCGGCGGGCAATCAGCCCCAGCATTTT
TRBJ1-2 | NA | NA | TRBV19 | 14 | CASHGLWAHYGYTF | TGTGCCAGCCACGGTTTGTGGGCACACTATGGCTACACCTTC
TRBJ1-6 | NA | NA | TRBV6-2/TRBV6-3 | 12 | CASSSQDSYHHF | TGTGCCAGCAGTTCCCAGGACAGTTATCACCACTTT
TRBJ2-2 | NA | NA | TRBV12-3/TRBV12-4 | 13 | CASSSPGTGELFF | TGTGCCAGCAGTTCCCCCGGGACCGGGGAGCTGTTTTTT
TRBJ1-2 | NA | NA | TRBV30 | 11 | CAWSVEGSYTF | TGTGCCTGGAGTGTAGAGGGAAGCTACACCTTC
TRBJ1-3 | NA | NA | TRBV9 | 16 | CASSVNRFSSGNTIYF | TGTGCCAGCAGCGTAAACAGGTTTAGCTCTGGAAACACCATATATTTT
TRBJ1-2 | NA | NA | TRBV30 | 13 | CAWSGNQVGGYTF | TGTGCCTGGAGTGGTAACCAGGTCGGTGGCTACACCTTC
TRBJ2-1 | NA | NA | TRBV7-6 | 11 | CASSRLGEQFF | TGTGCCAGCAGCCGACTAGGTGAGCAGTTCTTC
TRBJ2-7 | NA | NA | TRBV6-1 | 11 | CASSDTYEQYF | TGTGCCAGCAGTGACACCTACGAGCAGTACTTC
TRBJ2-5 | NA | NA | TRBV3-1/TRBV3-2 | 15 | CASSLNKGVGETQYF | TGTGCCAGCAGCCTTAACAAGGGGGTGGGGGAGACCCAGTACTTC
TRBJ1-2 | NA | NA | TRBV6-5 | 14 | CANSRQYPSYGYTF | TGTGCCAATAGCCGGCAATATCCTTCCTATGGCTACACCTTC
TRBJ1-3 | NA | NA | TRBV3-1/TRBV3-2 | 14 | CASSLRGSGNTIYF | TGTGCCAGCAGCCTCCGGGGCTCTGGAAACACCATATATTTT
TRBJ2-3 | NA | NA | TRBV29-1 | 14 | CSANSGSSTDTQYF | TGCAGCGCGAACAGCGGGTCTAGCACAGATACGCAGTATTTT
TRBJ1-5 | NA | NA | TRBV9 | 13 | CASSTDGGQPQHF | TGTGCCAGCAGCACCGACGGGGGACAGCCCCAGCATTTT
TRBJ2-6 | NA | TRBD1 | TRBV30 | 18 | CAWSVGQGLGAGANVLTF | TGTGCCTGGAGTGTAGGACAGGGACTCGGGGCTGGGGCCAACGTCCTGACTTTC
TRBJ2-3 | NA | NA | TRBV5-1 | 13 | CASSGAGTDTQYF | TGCGCCAGCAGCGGGGCAGGGACAGATACGCAGTATTTT
TRBJ2-2 | once | TRBD1 | TRBV7-2 | 19 | CASSLRIGTGDFYTGELFF | TGTGCCAGCAGCTTACGGATCGGGACAGGAGACTTTTACACCGGGGAGCTGTTTTTT
TRBJ1-1 | NA | NA | TRBV20-1 | 11 | CSARLNTEAFF | TGCAGTGCTAGGTTAAACACTGAAGCTTTCTTT
TRBJ2-1 | NA | NA | TRBV19 | 16 | CASSKWSGTQYNEQFF | TGTGCCAGTAGTAAGTGGTCGGGTACGCAGTACAATGAGCAGTTCTTC
TRBJ2-2 | NA | NA | TRBV7-7 | 14 | CASSLQGRGGELFF | TGTGCTAGCTCCTTGCAGGGAAGGGGCGGGGAGCTGTTTTTT
TRBJ2-3 | NA | TRBD2 | TRBV6-5 | 15 | CASSLRAGVTDTQYF | TGTGCCAGCAGTCTGCGAGCGGGGGTCACAGATACGCAGTATTTT
TRBJ2-2 | NA | TRBD1 | TRBV18 | 15 | CASSPRQGASGELFF | TGTGCCAGCTCACCCCGCCAGGGGGCCTCCGGGGAGCTGTTTTTT
TRBJ1-2 | once | TRBD1 | TRBV25-1 | 15 | CASSDPGQAPDGYTF | TGTGCCAGCAGTGACCCAGGACAGGCGCCGGATGGCTACACCTTC
TRBJ2-7 | NA | NA | TRBV9 | 15 | CASSVGRGSSYEQYF | TGTGCCAGCAGCGTAGGTAGGGGTTCCTCCTACGAGCAGTACTTC
TRBJ2-7 | NA | TRBD2 | TRBV10-2 | 17 | CASGGLAGGAGSYEQYF | TGCGCCAGCGGGGGTCTAGCGGGGGGCGCCGGCTCCTACGAGCAGTACTTC
TRBJ2-1 | NA | TRBD2 | TRBV19 | 18 | CASSKGLAGVSSYNEQFF | TGTGCCAGTAGTAAGGGACTAGCGGGGGTGAGCTCCTACAATGAGCAGTTCTTC
TRBJ2-1 | NA | NA | TRBV11-2 | 17 | CASSRDGMRQRYNEQFF | TGTGCCAGCAGCCGCGACGGAATGAGACAGAGATACAATGAGCAGTTCTTC